These 21 T cell receptor beta chains were sequenced from one sample in a study of blood T cell repertoires in COVID-19. Sequenced by immunoSEQ multiplex PCR; TCRdb stores in-frame clones only, minus some. The sample contains some 140,000 clones, about 78% of which appear only once. Sequenced input: peripheral blood. The receptor source for this set is a man between 60 and 70 years old who had recovered from COVID-19.

The chain couples TRBV30 to TRBJ1-6; 7 positions match TRBD1. Trimming at V came to 3 bases and at J to 7 bases, leaving 15 bases not matched to a gene. This CDR3 comprises 17 residues. The V gene's germline CDR1 is GTSNPN and CDR2 SVGIG (reference sequence). CDR3 sequence (DNA): TGTGCCTGGAGCATACATCCATTGACAGGGCTGAATTCACCCCTCCACTTT. Residues: CAWSIHPLTGLNSPLHF.

The V call is TRBV30, the J call TRBJ1-4, with 9 nucleotides matching TRBD1. CDR1 GTSNPN and CDR2 SVGIG come from the germline V gene (reference sequence). V gave up 5 bases and J gave up 3 bases; unmatched junction bases: 4. The CDR3 is 14 amino acids. The CDR3 sequence is CAWGQGPANEKLFF. As DNA, the CDR3 is TGTGCCTGGGGACAGGGGCCGGCTAATGAAAAACTGTTTTTT. Complete variable domain (other parts from reference TRBV30 and TRBJ1-4): SQTIHQWPATLVQPVGSPLSLECTVEGTSNPNLYWYRQAAGRGLQLLFYSVGIGQISSEVPQNLSASRPQDRQFILSSKKLLLSDSGFYLCAWGQGPANEKLFFGSGTQLSVL.

This sequence joins TRBV3-1 (or the pseudogene TRBV3-2) and TRBJ2-1, with D perhaps TRBD2 (5 bases). This CDR3 is 13 amino acids long. Trimming removed 0 bases at V and 9 bases at J, with 9 bases between. CDR1 and CDR2 from the germline V gene are LGHDT and YNNKEL (reference sequence). CDR3 coding DNA: TGTGCCAGCAGCCAAGATCCGGGAAGTGAGCAGTTCTTC. Its translation is CASSQDPGSEQFF.

A single count supports this clone. The chain recombines TRBV11-2 with TRBJ1-1; TRBD1 aligns across 9 bases. The CDR3 is 14 amino acids. V dropped 4 bases and J dropped 10; count of bases not matched to a gene: 10. Germline loops: CDR1 SGHAT, CDR2 FQNNGV. CDR3: CASSSGQGERVAFF. The CDR3 region has the DNA TGTGCCAGCAGCTCGGGACAGGGTGAGAGGGTAGCTTTCTTT.

The rearrangement joins TRBV28 to TRBJ1-4, with TRBD1 matching 7 bases. The CDR3 totals 14 residues. Germline V gives CDR1 MDHEN, CDR2 SYDVKM. V shed 4 bases, J shed 4 bases, and the junction held 3 bases outside the gene matches. This CDR3 is CASSSRDSNEKLFF. The CDR3 DNA sequence: TGTGCCAGCAGTTCCCGGGACAGTAATGAAAAACTGTTTTTT.

The V call is TRBV5-4, the J call TRBJ1-3, with TRBD1 matching over 7 bases. This CDR3 contains 17 residues. CDR1 is SGHNT and CDR2 is YYREEE in the germline V gene (reference sequence). Trimming removed 6 bases from V and 0 bases from J; junction bases left unmatched: 12. CDR3 DNA sequence: TGTGCCAGCACCTCAGGGGGATTTCCAAGCTCTGGAAACACCATATATTTT. Protein: CASTSGGFPSSGNTIYF.

The V and J genes are TRBV6-5 and TRBJ2-5, with 7 nucleotides matching TRBD2. CDR1 and CDR2 from the germline V gene are MNHEY and SVGAGI. The CDR3 is 14 amino acids. Unmatched junction bases numbered 2, after V lost 2 bases and J lost 2 bases. In DNA form, the CDR3 reads TGTGCCAGCAGTTACGGGGGGGGACAAGAGACCCAGTACTTC. Its protein is CASSYGGGQETQYF.

CDR3 DNA sequence: TGTGCCTCCCAGGGCGTCTACGAGCAGTACTTC. It encodes CASQGVYEQYF. V and J are TRBV6-5 and TRBJ2-7; the D gene is possibly TRBD1 (5 bases). The CDR3 is 11 amino acids. V lost 11 bases, J lost 3 bases, and 11 bases lay in between. Germline lookup yields CDR1 MNHEY and CDR2 SVGAGI.

The chain has TRBV4-2 and TRBJ2-2; 8 nucleotides agree with TRBD2. The CDR3 covers 17 residues. CDR1 is LGHNA and CDR2 is YNFKEQ in the germline V gene. With V trimmed by 4 bases and J by 0 bases, 7 bases remained unmatched. DNA of the CDR3: TGTGCCAGCAGCCGGGGAATAGCGGGACCGAACACCGGGGAGCTGTTTTTT. Translating it yields CASSRGIAGPNTGELFF.

Only a few counts were recorded for this clone. The J gene is TRBJ1-1, the V gene TRBV11-3; D might be TRBD1 (5 bases). Trimming took off 3 bases at V and 8 bases at J, with 13 bases between the two ends. The CDR3 sequence is 13 residues long. Per the germline V gene, CDR1 is SGHNT and CDR2 is YENEEA. The chain's CDR3 is CASSLEEGREAFF. CDR3 DNA: TGTGCCAGCAGCTTGGAGGAGGGGCGAGAAGCTTTCTTT.

The V call is TRBV10-2, the J call TRBJ1-2, with TRBD1 identical over 7 bases. The CDR3 runs 13 residues. The V gene's germline CDR1 is WSHSY and CDR2 SAAADI. With 0 bases clipped from V and 8 bases from J, the junction kept 3 bases outside the gene matches. The CDR3 coding sequence is TGCGCCAGCAGTGAGTCCGTCAGGGGGGGCTACACCTTC. It codes for CASSESVRGGYTF.

In its sample, this clone was seen once. The chain couples TRBV5-4 to TRBJ2-7, with 8 bases identical to TRBD1. The CDR3 runs to 16 residues. After removal of 0 bases from V and 2 bases from J, the junction contained 7 bases not matched to a gene. Germline loops: CDR1 SGHNT, CDR2 YYREEE (reference sequence). CDR3 in DNA: TGTGCCAGCAGCTTGGGAGGACAGGGACTTCCCTACGAGCAGTACTTC. Protein: CASSLGGQGLPYEQYF.

The V call is TRBV5-5, the J call TRBJ1-1; a weak D match, TRBD1 (6 bases). Germline-derived CDR1 and CDR2 are SGHKS and YYEKEE (reference sequence). This CDR3 is 16 amino acids long. V lost 4 bases and J 7 bases, leaving 23 bases between the germline ends. CDR3 sequence reads: CASSQQGFEDPIEAFF. CDR3 in DNA: TGTGCCAGCAGCCAACAGGGATTCGAGGACCCTATTGAAGCTTTCTTT.

CDR3 amino acids: CASSLGTGRGAKNIQYF. In DNA form, the CDR3 reads TGTGCCAGCAGCTTAGGCACAGGGAGGGGAGCCAAAAACATTCAGTACTTC. V is TRBV7-3 and J is TRBJ2-4; D is possibly TRBD2 (7 bases). The V gene's germline CDR1 is SGHTA and CDR2 FQGTGA. The CDR3 has 17 amino acids. Deletions cut 2 bases from V and 0 bases from J, with 14 bases between. The full variable domain, completed using reference TRBV7-3 and TRBJ2-4, is GAGVSQTPSNKVTEKGKYVELRCDPISGHTALYWYRQSLGQGPEFLIYFQGTGAADDSGLPNDRFFAVRPEGSVSTLKIQRTERGDSAVYLCASSLGTGRGAKNIQYFGAGTRLSVL.

In its sample, this clone is medium-sized. This chain links TRBV28 with TRBJ2-1; TRBD2 matches at 10 bases. This CDR3 comprises 15 residues. Germline lookup yields CDR1 MDHEN and CDR2 SYDVKM. V lost 5 bases and J lost 6; bases outside the gene matches: 7. The CDR3 coding sequence is TGTGCCAGCAGTCCAGTAGCGGGGGGATTCAATGAGCAGTTCTTC. Its translation: CASSPVAGGFNEQFF.

The chain carries TRBV2 and TRBJ1-5; D gene ambiguous. From germline, CDR1 is SNHLY and CDR2 FYNNEI. Trimming pared 2 bases from V and 11 bases from J, leaving 13 bases between. This CDR3 has 13 residues. Here the CDR3 DNA reads TGTGCCAGCAGTGAATATCCCGGGGTGGCCCAGCATTTT. Translating gives CASSEYPGVAQHF.

This clone has a handful of counts. Here the CDR3 reads CASSFGTGTTRQQYF. CDR3 nucleotides: TGTGCCAGCAGCTTTGGGACAGGGACCACCCGTCAGCAGTACTTC. This sequence joins TRBV7-8 and TRBJ2-7; 9 bases match TRBD1. J was trimmed by 8 bases and V by 3 bases; bases with no gene match: 11. This CDR3 contains 15 residues. Per germline, CDR1 SGHVS and CDR2 FQNEAQ.

The rearrangement uses TRBV19 and TRBJ1-6, with 8 bases aligning to TRBD1. The length of the CDR3 is 15 residues. Trimming at V came to 3 bases and at J to 8 bases, leaving 6 bases not matched to a gene. CDR1 is LNHDA and CDR2 is SQIVND in the germline V gene (reference sequence). The CDR3 sequence is CASSIGQGVDSPLHF. The CDR3 DNA sequence: TGTGCCAGTAGTATCGGACAGGGCGTAGATTCACCCCTCCACTTT.

Written as DNA, the CDR3 is TGTGCCAGCAGTCCAGGGGGGAAAAGCAATCAGCCCCAGCATTTT. It encodes CASSPGGKSNQPQHF. The chain has TRBV27 and TRBJ1-5, with 7 bases matching TRBD1. The CDR3 runs to 15 residues. In germline, CDR1 is MNHEY, CDR2 SMNVEV (reference sequence). V shed 5 bases, J shed 1 base, and the junction held 5 bases outside the gene matches.

The sample holds one count of this clone. This chain joins TRBV7-2 and TRBJ2-2; maybe TRBD2 (5 bases). Germline V gives CDR1 SGHTA, CDR2 FQGNSA. V was cut by 7 bases and J by 0 bases, with 9 bases left in between. The CDR3 runs 14 residues. The CDR3 sequence: CASKGEPNTGELFF. The CDR3 coding sequence is TGTGCCAGCAAGGGAGAACCGAACACCGGGGAGCTGTTTTTT.

The chain links TRBV7-2 to TRBJ1-5; 10 bases line up with TRBD1. Germline-derived CDR1 and CDR2 are SGHTA and FQGNSA. The J segment lost 3 bases and the V segment lost 4 bases, leaving 6 bases of the junction unmatched. The CDR3 is 16 amino acids. The CDR3 DNA sequence: TGTGCCAGCAGCTCAGACAGGGGGCGCACCAATCAGCCCCAGCATTTT. It encodes CASSSDRGRTNQPQHF.